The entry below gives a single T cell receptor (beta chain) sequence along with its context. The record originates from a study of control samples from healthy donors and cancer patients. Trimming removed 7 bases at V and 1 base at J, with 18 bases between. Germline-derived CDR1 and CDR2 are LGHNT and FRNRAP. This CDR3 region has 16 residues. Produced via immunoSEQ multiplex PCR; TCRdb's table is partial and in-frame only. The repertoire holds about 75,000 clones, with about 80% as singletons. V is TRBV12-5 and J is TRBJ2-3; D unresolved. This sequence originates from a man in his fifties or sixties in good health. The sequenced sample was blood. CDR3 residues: CASARSLAPGTDTQYF. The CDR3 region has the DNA TGTGCTAGTGCCCGATCCCTGGCTCCAGGCACAGATACGCAGTATTTT.